In its sample, the clone carrying this T cell receptor beta chain was seen many times. Antigen unknown. This entry belongs to a study of cytotoxic CD8 clonotypes in ibrutinib-treated CLL. Study at large: Partial responders around 24, complete 2; some twelve progressed and about 15 stayed in remission by median roughly 5.5 years.

The germline V gene has CDR1 LGHNA and CDR2 YSLEER. The CDR3 covers 16 residues. J was trimmed by 5 bases and V by 1 base; bases with no gene match: 8. The protocol was immunoSEQ multiplex PCR, while the TCRdb copy is restricted to in-frame clones and leaves out a portion. The sample lists more than 110,000 clones, about 80% seen once, with around 5% in the top ten. Study-level results: Public clonotypes proved infrequent, and on treatment they shrank or remained steady.

This TCR was recovered from a human donor with chronic lymphocytic leukemia. This chain connects TRBV4-3 to TRBJ2-5; 9 bases fit TRBD1. The sequences come from PBMCs, collected after 24 months of ibrutinib treatment. The CDR3 loop is CASSQGIPGTGETQYF. The CDR3 nucleotides are TGCGCCAGCAGCCAAGGGATCCCCGGGACAGGGGAGACCCAGTACTTC.